These T cell receptor beta chains were read from a single sample in a study of shared clonotypes between healthy human individuals. TCRdb keeps only in-frame clones here, not all; method: immunoSEQ multiplex PCR. The profile covers over 2 million clones, with approximately 94% appearing a single time and approximately 1.2% taken by the ten largest. The source material was naive CD8+ T cells sorted from blood. These receptors were collected from a man aged 18 to 35 in good health. Both conserved end residues are part of each CDR3. The order of the fields is CDR3 protein, J gene, V gene.

CDR3: CASSLAREGTYEQYF; J: TRBJ2-7; V: TRBV5-8
CDR3: CASSEDGFGEGDEQYF; J: TRBJ2-7; V: TRBV6-1
CDR3: CAWSDPTEQFF; J: TRBJ2-1; V: TRBV30
CDR3: CASSSQGAYNEQFF; J: TRBJ2-1; V: TRBV27
CDR3: CASSDQGLTGELFF; J: TRBJ2-2; V: TRBV11-2
CDR3: CASSLVGVSGNTIYF; J: TRBJ1-3; V: TRBV13
CDR3: CASSQMGLAGVYEQYF; J: TRBJ2-7; V: TRBV14
CDR3: CASSEVGGNEQYF; J: TRBJ2-7; V: TRBV25-1
CDR3: CASSMVFGVETQYF; J: TRBJ2-5; V: TRBV6-6
CDR3: CASSSHPPGLGVYEQYF; J: TRBJ2-7; V: TRBV7-9
CDR3: CASSLELNTEAFF; J: TRBJ1-1; V: TRBV7-6
CDR3: CASRWDRDSYNEQFF; J: TRBJ2-1; V: TRBV5-1
CDR3: CASSHGTSRDYEQYF; J: TRBJ2-7; V: TRBV5-5
CDR3: CASSWDRGVYEQYF; J: TRBJ2-7; V: TRBV11-2
CDR3: CASSPPGEGAYNEQFF; J: TRBJ2-1; V: TRBV18
CDR3: CSVAGDTGELFF; J: TRBJ2-2; V: TRBV29-1
CDR3: CASSFDIAVPSTDTQYF; J: TRBJ2-3; V: TRBV5-6
CDR3: CASSFGSDSTFYEQYF; J: TRBJ2-7; V: TRBV27
CDR3: CASSHEDTQYF; J: TRBJ2-3; V: TRBV13
CDR3: CASSERRSSYNEQFF; J: TRBJ2-1; V: TRBV2
CDR3: CASSSHPTGTGRNTEAFF; J: TRBJ1-1; V: TRBV9
CDR3: CASSPINMAYTYNSPLHF; J: TRBJ1-6; V: TRBV11-2
CDR3: CASSLGRLNTEAFF; J: TRBJ1-1; V: TRBV5-4
CDR3: CAISDVGLRTEAFF; J: TRBJ1-1; V: TRBV10-3
CDR3: CASSLEPTDEQFF; J: TRBJ2-1; V: TRBV11-2
CDR3: CASSLPLSTQTGEQFF; J: TRBJ2-1; V: TRBV13
CDR3: CASRQGAPTAPYEQYF; J: TRBJ2-7; V: TRBV5-1
CDR3: CASSIGLAGAPQTDTQYF; J: TRBJ2-3; V: TRBV19
CDR3: CASSVGLETYEQYF; J: TRBJ2-7; V: TRBV28
CDR3: CASSLAPAGSPGANVLTF; J: TRBJ2-6; V: TRBV5-1
CDR3: CASSAGDSYNEQFF; J: TRBJ2-1; V: TRBV7-2
CDR3: CASSLRDYSTDTQYF; J: TRBJ2-3; V: TRBV5-1
CDR3: CASSLTGGDTEAFF; J: TRBJ1-1; V: TRBV7-9
CDR3: CASSLGNEQFF; J: TRBJ2-1; V: TRBV27
CDR3: CASSLLSGQETQYF; J: TRBJ2-5; V: TRBV4-1
CDR3: CASTDTRTEATDTQYF; J: TRBJ2-3; V: TRBV5-6
CDR3: CASSPLEGVAYEQYF; J: TRBJ2-7; V: TRBV5-1
CDR3: CASSEEGGWDHGYTF; J: TRBJ1-2; V: TRBV6-1
CDR3: CASSEPAGGSDTQYF; J: TRBJ2-3; V: TRBV10-2
CDR3: CASSFYRDYTGELFF; J: TRBJ2-2; V: TRBV7-9
CDR3: CASSPGTKGNQPQHF; J: TRBJ1-5; V: TRBV27
CDR3: CASSLDRGYGNTIYF; J: TRBJ1-3; V: TRBV5-8
CDR3: CASSLLQTPSYEQYF; J: TRBJ2-7; V: TRBV7-9
CDR3: CASSLAGGIYEQYF; J: TRBJ2-7; V: TRBV27
CDR3: CASSPLEGLYGYTF; J: TRBJ1-2; V: TRBV4-1
CDR3: CASSWGLLSTDTQYF; J: TRBJ2-3; V: TRBV27
CDR3: CASSSWTGNQPQHF; J: TRBJ1-5; V: TRBV28
CDR3: CASSSGPSYEQYF; J: TRBJ2-7; V: TRBV7-9
CDR3: CASSLDGGPYNSPLHF; J: TRBJ1-6; V: TRBV7-8
CDR3: CASSLSDYEQYF; J: TRBJ2-7; V: TRBV11-2
CDR3: CASSGGYGYTF; J: TRBJ1-2; V: TRBV6-5
CDR3: CASSTWGGNTEAFF; J: TRBJ1-1; V: TRBV5-4
CDR3: CASSVDPDDISTDTQYF; J: TRBJ2-3; V: TRBV9
CDR3: CASSLGGSEYEQYF; J: TRBJ2-7; V: TRBV27
CDR3: CASSAPGQGARGYTF; J: TRBJ1-2; V: TRBV7-9
CDR3: CASSSGLEQFF; J: TRBJ2-1; V: TRBV7-9
CDR3: CASSEPQPRTGELFF; J: TRBJ2-2; V: TRBV25-1
CDR3: CASGREETQYF; J: TRBJ2-5; V: TRBV9
CDR3: CASSQGPGQGYEQYF; J: TRBJ2-7; V: TRBV4-1
CDR3: CASSPTGRMDQPQHF; J: TRBJ1-5; V: TRBV5-1